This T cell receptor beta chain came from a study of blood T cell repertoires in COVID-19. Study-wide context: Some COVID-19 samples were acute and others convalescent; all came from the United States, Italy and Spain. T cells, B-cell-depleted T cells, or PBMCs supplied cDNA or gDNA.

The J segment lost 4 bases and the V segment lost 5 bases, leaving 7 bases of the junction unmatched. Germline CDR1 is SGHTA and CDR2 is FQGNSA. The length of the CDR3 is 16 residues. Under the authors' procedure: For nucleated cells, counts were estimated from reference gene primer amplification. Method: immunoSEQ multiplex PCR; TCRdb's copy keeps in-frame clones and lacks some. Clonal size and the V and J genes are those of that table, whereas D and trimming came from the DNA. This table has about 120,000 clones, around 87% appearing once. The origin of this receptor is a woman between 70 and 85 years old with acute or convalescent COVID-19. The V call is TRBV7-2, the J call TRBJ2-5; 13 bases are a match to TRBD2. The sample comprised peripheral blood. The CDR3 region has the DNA TGTGCCAGCAGCCGGATGGGACTAGCGGGGAGAGAGACCCAGTACTTC. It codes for CASSRMGLAGRETQYF.